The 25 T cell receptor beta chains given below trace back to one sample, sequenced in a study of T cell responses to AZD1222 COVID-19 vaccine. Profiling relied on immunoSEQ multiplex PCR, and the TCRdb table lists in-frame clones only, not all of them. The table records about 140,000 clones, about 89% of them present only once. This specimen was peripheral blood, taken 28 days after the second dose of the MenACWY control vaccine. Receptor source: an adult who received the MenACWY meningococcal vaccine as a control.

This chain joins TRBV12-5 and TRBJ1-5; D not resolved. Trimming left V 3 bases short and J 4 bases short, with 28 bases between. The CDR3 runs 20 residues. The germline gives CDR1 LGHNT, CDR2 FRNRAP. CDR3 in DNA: TGTGCTAGTGGTTTCAATACCTGGCCCCTTTTGCGCTCAGAGAATCAGCCCCAGCATTTT. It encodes CASGFNTWPLLRSENQPQHF. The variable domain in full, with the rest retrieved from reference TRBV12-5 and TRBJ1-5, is DARVTQTPRHKVTEMGQEVTMRCQPILGHNTVFWYRQTMMQGLELLAYFRNRAPLDDSGMPKDRFSAEMPDATLATLKIQPSEPRDSAVYFCASGFNTWPLLRSENQPQHFGDGTRLSIL.

In DNA, the CDR3 is TGTGTCAGAAGCGAACGGACAGGGTATCGTGGCTACACCTTC. It codes for CVRSERTGYRGYTF. This sequence joins TRBV7-5 and TRBJ1-2; the D call TRBD1 from the table was never checked on the DNA. TRBV7-5 is a pseudogene locus. This CDR3 comprises 14 residues.

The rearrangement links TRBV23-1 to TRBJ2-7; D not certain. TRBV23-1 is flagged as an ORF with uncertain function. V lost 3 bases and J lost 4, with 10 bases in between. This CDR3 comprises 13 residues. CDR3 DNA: TGCGCCAGCAGTCAGGGCAGTGCATACGAGCAGTACTTC. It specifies CASSQGSAYEQYF.

The CDR3 spells CASSIFPSGGTEAFF. CDR3 DNA sequence: TGTGCCAGTAGTATATTCCCCTCTGGGGGGACTGAAGCTTTCTTT. The chain has TRBV19 and TRBJ1-1, with a tentative D call TRBD1 (5 bases). The CDR3 contains 15 residues. V lost 2 bases and J lost 5, with 15 bases in between. CDR1 is LNHDA, CDR2 SQIVND, per germline (reference sequence).

CDR3 region: CASSQISGANVLTF. The DNA of the CDR3 is TGTGCCAGCAGCCAGATATCTGGGGCCAACGTCCTGACTTTC. This sequence joins TRBV14 and TRBJ2-6, with D hard to call. Per germline, CDR1 SGHDN and CDR2 FVKESK. Deletions cut 3 bases from V and 1 base from J, with 4 bases between. This CDR3 is 14 amino acids long.

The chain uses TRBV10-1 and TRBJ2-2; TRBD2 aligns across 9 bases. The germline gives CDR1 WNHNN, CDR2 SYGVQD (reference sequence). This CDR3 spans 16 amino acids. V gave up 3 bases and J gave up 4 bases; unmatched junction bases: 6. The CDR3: CASSEGSGSPTGELFF. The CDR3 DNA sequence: TGCGCCAGCAGTGAAGGTAGCGGGAGCCCCACCGGGGAGCTGTTTTTT.

The CDR3 sequence is CASSLGDYTLSPLHF. In nucleotides, the CDR3 is TGTGCCAGCAGCTTGGGAGACTACACTCTTTCACCCCTCCACTTT. V usage is TRBV28 and J usage is TRBJ1-6; D is unresolved. Germline V gene lookup returns CDR1 MDHEN and CDR2 SYDVKM. The CDR3 totals 15 residues. V dropped 6 bases and J dropped 9 bases, with 18 bases sitting between them.

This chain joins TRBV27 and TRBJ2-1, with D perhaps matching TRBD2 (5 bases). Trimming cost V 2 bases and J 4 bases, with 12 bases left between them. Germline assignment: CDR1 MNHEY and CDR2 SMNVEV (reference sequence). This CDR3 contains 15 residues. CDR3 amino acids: CASSLTPDYYNEQFF. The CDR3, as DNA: TGTGCCAGCAGTTTAACCCCTGACTATTACAATGAGCAGTTCTTC.

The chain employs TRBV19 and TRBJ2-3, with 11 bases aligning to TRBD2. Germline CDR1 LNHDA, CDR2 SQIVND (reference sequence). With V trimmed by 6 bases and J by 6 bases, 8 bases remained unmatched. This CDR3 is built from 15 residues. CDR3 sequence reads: CASSTTSGSWDTQYF. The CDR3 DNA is TGTGCCAGTAGCACAACTAGCGGGAGTTGGGATACGCAGTATTTT.

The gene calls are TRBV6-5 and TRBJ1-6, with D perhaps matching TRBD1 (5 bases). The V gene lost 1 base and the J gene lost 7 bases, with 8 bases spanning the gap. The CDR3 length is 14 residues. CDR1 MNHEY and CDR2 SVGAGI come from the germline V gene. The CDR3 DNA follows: TGTGCCAGCAGTTACTTTTCAGGGAATTCACCCCTCCACTTT. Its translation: CASSYFSGNSPLHF.

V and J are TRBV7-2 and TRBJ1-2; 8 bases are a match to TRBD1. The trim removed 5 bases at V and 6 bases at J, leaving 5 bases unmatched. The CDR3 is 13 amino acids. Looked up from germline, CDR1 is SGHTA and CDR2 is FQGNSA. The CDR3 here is CASSGDRFDGYTF. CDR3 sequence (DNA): TGTGCCAGCAGCGGGGACAGGTTCGATGGCTACACCTTC. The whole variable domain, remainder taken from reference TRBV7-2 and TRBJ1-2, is GAGVSQSPSNKVTEKGKDVELRCDPISGHTALYWYRQSLGQGLEFLIYFQGNSAPDKSGLPSDRFSAERTGGSVSTLTIQRTQQEDSAVYLCASSGDRFDGYTFGSGTRLTVV.

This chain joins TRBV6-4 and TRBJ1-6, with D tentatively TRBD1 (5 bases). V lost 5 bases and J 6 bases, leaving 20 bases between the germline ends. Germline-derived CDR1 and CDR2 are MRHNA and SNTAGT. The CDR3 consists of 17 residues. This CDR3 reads CASSSERPRAGNSPLHF. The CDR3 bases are TGTGCCAGCAGTTCCGAACGACCCAGGGCCGGTAATTCACCCCTCCACTTT.

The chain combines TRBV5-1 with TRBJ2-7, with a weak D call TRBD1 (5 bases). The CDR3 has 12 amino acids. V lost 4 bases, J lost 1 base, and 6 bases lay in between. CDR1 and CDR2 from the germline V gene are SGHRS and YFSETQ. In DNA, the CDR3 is TGCGCCAGCAGCCAGGGATCCTACGAGCAGTACTTC. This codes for CASSQGSYEQYF.

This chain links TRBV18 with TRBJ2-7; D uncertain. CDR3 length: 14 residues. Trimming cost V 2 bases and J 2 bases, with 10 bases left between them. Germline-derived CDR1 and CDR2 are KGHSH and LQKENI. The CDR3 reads CASSPAATAYEQYF. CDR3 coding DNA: TGTGCCAGCTCACCAGCCGCGACCGCCTACGAGCAGTACTTC.

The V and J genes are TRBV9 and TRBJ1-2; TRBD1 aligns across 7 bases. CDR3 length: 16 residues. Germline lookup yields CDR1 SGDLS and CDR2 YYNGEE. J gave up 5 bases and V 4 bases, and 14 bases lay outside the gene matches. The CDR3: CASSPATRQGPYGYTF. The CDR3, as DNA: TGTGCCAGCAGCCCCGCTACAAGACAGGGCCCGTATGGCTACACCTTC.

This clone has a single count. The CDR3 protein is CASSLEVGGYNEQFF. The CDR3 DNA sequence: TGCGCCAGCAGCTTGGAAGTGGGAGGCTACAATGAGCAGTTCTTC. This chain connects TRBV5-1 to TRBJ2-1, with a possible D match to TRBD2 (6 bases). From germline, CDR1 is SGHRS and CDR2 YFSETQ. The CDR3 is made up of 15 amino acids. V was cut by 0 bases and J by 3 bases, with 10 bases left in between.

The CDR3 protein is CASSYSMRAGEKLFF. The CDR3 bases are TGTGCCAGCAGTTACTCGATGAGGGCTGGCGAAAAACTGTTTTTT. This chain uses TRBV6-2 or TRBV6-3 with TRBJ1-4; D is ambiguous. Germline V gene data show CDR1 as MNHEY and CDR2 as SVGEGT. V gave up 0 bases and J gave up 8 bases, with 13 bases separating them. CDR3 size: 15 residues.

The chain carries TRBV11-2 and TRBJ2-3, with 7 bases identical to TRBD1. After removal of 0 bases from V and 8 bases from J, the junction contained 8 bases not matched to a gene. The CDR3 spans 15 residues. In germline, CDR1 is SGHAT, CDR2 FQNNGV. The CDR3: CASSLDRGLLGTQYF. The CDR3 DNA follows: TGTGCCAGCAGCTTAGACAGGGGGTTGCTGGGTACGCAGTATTTT.

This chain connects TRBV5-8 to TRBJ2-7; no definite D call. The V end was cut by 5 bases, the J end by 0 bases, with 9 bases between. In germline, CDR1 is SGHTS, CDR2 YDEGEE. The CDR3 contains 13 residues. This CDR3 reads CASRKTGSYEQYF. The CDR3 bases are TGTGCCAGCAGAAAGACGGGCTCCTACGAGCAGTACTTC.

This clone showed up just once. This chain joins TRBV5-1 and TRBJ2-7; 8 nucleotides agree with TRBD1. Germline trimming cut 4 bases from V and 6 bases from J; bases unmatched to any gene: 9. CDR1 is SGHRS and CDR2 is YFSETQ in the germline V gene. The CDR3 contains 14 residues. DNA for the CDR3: TGCGCCAGCAGCCTAGGGACAGGTCGAAGCGAGCAGTACTTC. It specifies CASSLGTGRSEQYF.

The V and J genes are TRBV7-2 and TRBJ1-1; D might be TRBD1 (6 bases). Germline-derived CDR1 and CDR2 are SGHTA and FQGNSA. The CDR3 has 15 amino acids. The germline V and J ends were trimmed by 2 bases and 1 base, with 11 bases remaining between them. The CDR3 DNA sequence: TGTGCCAGCAGCTTAACCCCGACAGGGAACACTGAAGCTTTCTTT. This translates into CASSLTPTGNTEAFF.

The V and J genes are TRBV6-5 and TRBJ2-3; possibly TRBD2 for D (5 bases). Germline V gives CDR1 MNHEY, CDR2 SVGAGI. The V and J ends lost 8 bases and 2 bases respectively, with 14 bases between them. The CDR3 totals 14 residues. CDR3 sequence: CASSSGSDTDTQYF. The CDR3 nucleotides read TGTGCCAGCTCCTCGGGGAGTGACACAGATACGCAGTATTTT.

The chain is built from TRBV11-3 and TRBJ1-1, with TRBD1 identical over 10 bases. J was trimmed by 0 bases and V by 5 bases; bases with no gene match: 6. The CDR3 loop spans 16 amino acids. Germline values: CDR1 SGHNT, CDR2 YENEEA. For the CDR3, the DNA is TGTGCCAGCAGCCCGGGACAGGGGAGAATGAACACTGAAGCTTTCTTT. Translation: CASSPGQGRMNTEAFF.

The CDR3 DNA reads TGCGCCAGCAGCCAAGAAGTCAGGGGGTTCTACGAGCAGTACTTC. Translating gives CASSQEVRGFYEQYF. The gene calls are TRBV4-3 and TRBJ2-7; the match to TRBD1 covers 7 bases. Unmatched junction bases numbered 5, after V lost 0 bases and J lost 3 bases. Germline V lookup: CDR1 LGHNA, CDR2 YSLEER. The CDR3 spans 15 residues.

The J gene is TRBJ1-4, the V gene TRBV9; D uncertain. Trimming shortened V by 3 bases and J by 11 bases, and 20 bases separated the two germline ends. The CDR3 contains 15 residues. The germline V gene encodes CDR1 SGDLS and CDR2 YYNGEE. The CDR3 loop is CASSGTLGLENKLFF. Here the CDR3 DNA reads TGTGCCAGCAGCGGGACGCTTGGGCTGGAAAATAAACTGTTTTTT.